Below, 27 T cell receptor beta chains from the same sample are listed, as sequenced in a study of blood T cell repertoires in COVID-19. TCRdb keeps only in-frame clones here, not all; method: immunoSEQ multiplex PCR. The data contain 37,000 or so clones, more than 70% of them seen just once; the ten biggest clones take up around 11%. The sample consisted of peripheral blood. The receptor set was obtained from a man between 60 and 70 years old with active COVID-19.

This clone is labeled as large (0.1 to 1%). The genes are TRBV7-8 and TRBJ2-5; no clear D gene. The V gene's germline CDR1 is SGHVS and CDR2 FQNEAQ. The CDR3 runs to 15 residues. The V gene lost 1 base and the J gene lost 5 bases, with 14 bases spanning the gap. The CDR3 reads CASSLDPVPLETQYF. CDR3 nucleotides: TGTGCCAGCAGCTTAGACCCAGTACCTCTGGAGACCCAGTACTTC.

This chain joins TRBV29-1 and TRBJ2-7; D is perhaps TRBD2 (5 bases). Per the germline V gene, CDR1 is SQVTM and CDR2 is ANQGSEA. The CDR3 loop spans 11 amino acids. V was clipped by 6 bases and J by 6 bases, with 12 bases between them. The CDR3 coding sequence is TGCAGCGTGCGGGCCCCGACCGAGCAGTACTTC. It encodes CSVRAPTEQYF.

This sequence joins TRBV6-4 and TRBJ2-3; 9 bases are a match to TRBD1. The germline V gene has CDR1 MRHNA and CDR2 SNTAGT. V lost 3 bases, J lost 3 bases, and 4 bases stayed unmatched. CDR3 length: 15 amino acids. Here the CDR3 DNA reads TGTGCCAGCAGTGATGGGACAGGGTCGACAGATACGCAGTATTTT. Its translation is CASSDGTGSTDTQYF.

This chain uses TRBV10-3 with TRBJ2-5; TRBD2 matches 12 bases. Trimming took 7 bases from V and 4 from J; bases not matched to a gene: 7. This CDR3 is 15 amino acids long. Germline CDR1 is ENHRY and CDR2 is SYGVKD. The CDR3 region has the DNA TGTGCCATCAACCCTACTAGCGGGAGGCGAGAGACCCAGTACTTC. Protein product: CAINPTSGRRETQYF.

The J gene is TRBJ1-1, the V gene TRBV19; tentative D call: TRBD1 (6 bases). Germline CDR1 and CDR2: LNHDA and SQIVND (reference sequence). V dropped 3 bases and J dropped 4 bases, with 12 bases sitting between them. The CDR3 length is 14 residues. The CDR3 bases are TGTGCCAGTAGTATTTGGGGGCCGGGCACTGAAGCTTTCTTT. Protein: CASSIWGPGTEAFF.

The V call is TRBV9, the J call TRBJ2-3, with 7 bases identical to TRBD2. Germline V gives CDR1 SGDLS, CDR2 YYNGEE. There are 17 residues in the CDR3. Trimming cost V 0 bases and J 4 bases; bases outside gene matches: 11. The CDR3 DNA reads TGTGCCAGCAGCGTAGTATCTACTAGCGTTCTTCCAGATACGCAGTATTTT. Residues: CASSVVSTSVLPDTQYF.

V usage is TRBV19 and J usage is TRBJ2-7; 7 positions agree with TRBD2. Germline CDR1 reads LNHDA; CDR2 reads SQIVND (reference sequence). The CDR3 has 13 residues. Unmatched junction bases numbered 3, after V lost 7 bases and J lost 0 bases. Here the CDR3 reads CASNGGSSYEQYF. CDR3 DNA sequence: TGTGCCAGTAACGGCGGGAGCTCCTACGAGCAGTACTTC. Variable domain in full (rest from reference TRBV19 and TRBJ2-7): DGGITQSPKYLFRKEGQNVTLSCEQNLNHDAMYWYRQDPGQGLRLIYYSQIVNDFQKGDIAEGYSVSREKKESFPLTVTSAQKNPTAFYLCASNGGSSYEQYFGPGTRLTVT.

V is TRBV7-7 and J is TRBJ2-3; D possibly corresponds to TRBD2 (6 bases). Trimming took 5 bases from V and 4 from J, leaving 16 bases between them. The CDR3 has 15 amino acids. The germline CDR1 and CDR2 sequences are SSHAT and FNYEAQ (reference sequence). CDR3 nucleotides: TGTGCCAGCAGCCCAGGCGGGGCCGGGTCAGATACGCAGTATTTT. Protein: CASSPGGAGSDTQYF.

V is TRBV11-2 and J is TRBJ2-2; 7 bases fit TRBD1. V was pared by 6 bases and J by 3 bases, with 7 bases of the junction left unmatched. This CDR3 region has 15 residues. Germline assignment: CDR1 SGHAT and CDR2 FQNNGV. Here the CDR3 DNA reads TGTGCCAGCAGGCCCACAGGGGCGCACACCGGGGAGCTGTTTTTT. Its protein is CASRPTGAHTGELFF.

The V gene is TRBV6-5, the J gene TRBJ1-2; TRBD1 agrees at 12 bases. The CDR3 consists of 14 residues. V was clipped by 5 bases and J by 8 bases; unmatched bases: 6. CDR1 MNHEY and CDR2 SVGAGI come from the germline V gene. CDR3 nucleotide sequence: TGTGCCAGCAGTCGCGGGGACAGGGGGCAGGGCTACACCTTC. Amino acid sequence: CASSRGDRGQGYTF.

This sequence joins TRBV11-2 and TRBJ2-7; TRBD2 aligns across 16 bases. CDR3 length equals 17 residues. V lost 5 bases, J lost 6 bases, and 10 bases stayed unmatched. The V gene's germline CDR1 is SGHAT and CDR2 FQNNGV. The CDR3 DNA reads TGTGCCAGCAGCCCGACGGGACTAGCGGGAGGGTACGGCGAGCAGTACTTC. Protein sequence: CASSPTGLAGGYGEQYF. The full variable domain, its missing parts supplied by reference TRBV11-2 and TRBJ2-7, is EAGVAQSPRYKIIEKRQSVAFWCNPISGHATLYWYQQILGQGPKLLIQFQNNGVVDDSQLPKDRFSAERLKGVDSTLKIQPAKLEDSAVYLCASSPTGLAGGYGEQYFGPGTRLTVT.

V usage is TRBV5-1 and J usage is TRBJ2-1; 9 bases are shared with TRBD2. The CDR3 is 15 residues long. The V gene end was trimmed by 0 bases and the J gene end by 7 bases; junction bases not matched to a gene: 5. Germline loops: CDR1 SGHRS, CDR2 YFSETQ. The chain's CDR3 is CASSLDAGGLNEQFF. The CDR3 coding sequence is TGCGCCAGCAGCTTGGACGCGGGAGGGTTAAATGAGCAGTTCTTC.

The chain employs TRBV19 and TRBJ2-1, with a weak D call TRBD2 (6 bases). CDR3 length: 15 residues. Trimming took 3 bases from V and 7 from J, leaving 16 bases between them. CDR1 is LNHDA and CDR2 is SQIVND in the germline V gene (reference sequence). CDR3 in amino acids: CASSIMPGSRNEQFF. The CDR3 coding sequence is TGTGCCAGTAGTATTATGCCCGGGAGTAGGAATGAGCAGTTCTTC.

The chain combines TRBV5-1 with TRBJ1-1, with 11 nucleotides matching TRBD1. The J segment lost 5 bases and the V segment lost 4 bases, leaving 4 bases of the junction unmatched. The CDR3 is 14 amino acids. Germline CDR1 SGHRS, CDR2 YFSETQ. CDR3 region: CASSHGQGATEAFF. The DNA for the CDR3 is TGCGCCAGCAGCCACGGACAGGGGGCAACTGAAGCTTTCTTT.

The genes are TRBV7-2 and TRBJ1-1; 7 bases agree with TRBD1. Germline V gene lookup returns CDR1 SGHTA and CDR2 FQGNSA. There are 13 residues in the CDR3. J lost 5 bases, V lost 5 bases, and 5 bases had no gene match. This CDR3 is CASSVLTGTEAFF. The CDR3 DNA reads TGTGCCAGCAGCGTATTGACAGGGACTGAAGCTTTCTTT.

This chain links TRBV6-4 with TRBJ2-1, with 9 nucleotides matching TRBD1. From germline, CDR1 is MRHNA and CDR2 SNTAGT. V gave up 0 bases and J gave up 3 bases; unmatched junction bases: 6. CDR3 length: 17 residues. CDR3 nucleotide sequence: TGTGCCAGCAGTGACTCAAAATCGACAGGGGGCTACAATGAGCAGTTCTTC. It yields the protein CASSDSKSTGGYNEQFF.

The chain carries TRBV5-1 and TRBJ2-1; the D gene is possibly TRBD1 (7 bases). V was clipped by 3 bases and J by 5 bases, with 27 bases between them. The CDR3 spans 19 residues. Per the germline V gene, CDR1 is SGHRS and CDR2 is YFSETQ. The CDR3 DNA sequence: TGCGCCAGCAGCTCTCGGACAGGCTTCCCCGGGACTGGCGACAATGAGCAGTTCTTC. Translated: CASSSRTGFPGTGDNEQFF. The full variable domain, completed using reference TRBV5-1 and TRBJ2-1, is KAGVTQTPRYLIKTRGQQVTLSCSPISGHRSVSWYQQTPGQGLQFLFEYFSETQRNKGNFPGRFSGRQFSNSRSEMNVSTLELGDSALYLCASSSRTGFPGTGDNEQFFGPGTRLTVL.

The chain uses TRBV5-6 and TRBJ2-3; 8 bases fit TRBD1. This CDR3 has 13 amino acids. The ends lost 6 bases at V and 3 bases at J; junction bases unmatched: 3. The V gene's germline CDR1 is SGHDT and CDR2 YYEEEE. CDR3: CASNRQGTDTQYF. CDR3 in DNA: TGTGCCAGCAACAGACAGGGGACAGATACGCAGTATTTT.

V usage is TRBV3-1 (or the pseudogene TRBV3-2) and J usage is TRBJ2-4; D perhaps matches TRBD2 (5 bases). The germline V and J ends were trimmed by 4 bases and 8 bases, with 12 bases remaining between them. CDR1 and CDR2 (germline): LGHDT, YNNKEL (reference sequence). This CDR3 has 13 residues. CDR3 amino acids: CASSPPGLDIQYF. The CDR3 nucleotides are TGTGCCAGCAGCCCCCCCGGACTGGACATTCAGTACTTC.

The chain couples TRBV10-3 to TRBJ2-5, with 15 positions matching TRBD2. Looked up from germline, CDR1 is ENHRY and CDR2 is SYGVKD. Trimming took 3 bases from V and 5 from J; bases not matched to a gene: 10. CDR3 length equals 18 residues. CDR3 sequence reads: CAISDRGLAGGMRETQYF. The CDR3 nucleotides read TGTGCCATCAGTGATAGGGGACTAGCGGGAGGAATGAGGGAGACCCAGTACTTC.

This clone came up a few times. This chain joins TRBV5-1 and TRBJ2-7; D is possibly TRBD1 (6 bases). The V and J ends lost 4 bases and 4 bases respectively, with 12 bases between them. The CDR3 sequence is 13 residues long. Germline CDR1 SGHRS, CDR2 YFSETQ. CDR3: CASSVGQIYEQYF. CDR3 coding DNA: TGCGCCAGCAGCGTCGGACAGATATACGAGCAGTACTTC.

The genes are TRBV5-1 and TRBJ2-7, with TRBD2 as a possible D gene (5 bases). CDR1 is SGHRS and CDR2 is YFSETQ in the germline V gene. Trimming took 0 bases from V and 0 from J, leaving 7 bases between them. The CDR3 spans 14 residues. The CDR3 protein is CASSLAGISYEQYF. The CDR3, as DNA: TGCGCCAGCAGCTTGGCCGGGATCTCCTACGAGCAGTACTTC.

V and J are TRBV2 and TRBJ2-5; 7 bases are a match to TRBD2. Trimming at V came to 1 base and at J to 0 bases, leaving 8 bases not matched to a gene. There are 17 residues in the CDR3. Germline-derived CDR1 and CDR2 are SNHLY and FYNNEI. CDR3 in amino acids: CASSEGGGPRYQETQYF. CDR3 nucleotide sequence: TGTGCCAGCAGTGAAGGGGGAGGGCCGCGGTACCAAGAGACCCAGTACTTC.

The rearrangement uses TRBV5-5 and TRBJ2-2; the match to TRBD1 covers 7 bases. J lost 2 bases, V lost 2 bases, and 3 bases had no gene match. Germline-derived CDR1 and CDR2 are SGHKS and YYEKEE (reference sequence). The CDR3 has 15 amino acids. Here the CDR3 DNA reads TGTGCCAGCAGCTTCGGGACAGAAAACACCGGGGAGCTGTTTTTT. It translates to CASSFGTENTGELFF. Filled out from reference TRBV5-5 and TRBJ2-2, the complete variable domain reads DAGVTQSPTHLIKTRGQQVTLRCSPISGHKSVSWYQQVLGQGPQFIFQYYEKEERGRGNFPDRFSARQFPNYSSELNVNALLLGDSALYLCASSFGTENTGELFFGEGSRLTVL.

The rearrangement joins TRBV7-6 to TRBJ2-2, with unresolved D. Germline V gene data show CDR1 as SGHVS and CDR2 as FNYEAQ. CDR3 length: 15 amino acids. V was cut by 3 bases and J by 7 bases, with 15 bases left in between. The CDR3 DNA reads as TGTGCCAGCAGCTTGGCGAAGGTGACGGGCGGGGAGCTGTTTTTT. This sequence encodes CASSLAKVTGGELFF. The complete variable domain, with remaining parts taken from reference TRBV7-6 and TRBJ2-2, reads GAGVSQSPRYKVTKRGQDVALRCDPISGHVSLYWYRQALGQGPEFLTYFNYEAQQDKSGLPNDRFSAERPEGSISTLTIQRTEQRDSAMYRCASSLAKVTGGELFFGEGSRLTVL.

This chain joins TRBV15 and TRBJ1-2, with 9 bases lining up with TRBD1. The germline gives CDR1 LNHNV, CDR2 YYDKDF (reference sequence). The CDR3 is 16 amino acids. With V trimmed by 4 bases and J by 4 bases, 10 bases remained unmatched. In DNA, the CDR3 is TGTGCCACCAGCAACCGGGACAGGGTTACCCTCTATGGCTACACCTTC. It translates to CATSNRDRVTLYGYTF.

The chain is built from TRBV19 and TRBJ2-3; TRBD2 aligns across 11 bases. Germline lookup yields CDR1 LNHDA and CDR2 SQIVND (reference sequence). J was trimmed by 6 bases and V by 5 bases; bases with no gene match: 4. CDR3 size: 14 residues. The CDR3 nucleotides are TGTGCCAGTAGTTTAGCGGGAGGGCGGGATACGCAGTATTTT. Residues: CASSLAGGRDTQYF.